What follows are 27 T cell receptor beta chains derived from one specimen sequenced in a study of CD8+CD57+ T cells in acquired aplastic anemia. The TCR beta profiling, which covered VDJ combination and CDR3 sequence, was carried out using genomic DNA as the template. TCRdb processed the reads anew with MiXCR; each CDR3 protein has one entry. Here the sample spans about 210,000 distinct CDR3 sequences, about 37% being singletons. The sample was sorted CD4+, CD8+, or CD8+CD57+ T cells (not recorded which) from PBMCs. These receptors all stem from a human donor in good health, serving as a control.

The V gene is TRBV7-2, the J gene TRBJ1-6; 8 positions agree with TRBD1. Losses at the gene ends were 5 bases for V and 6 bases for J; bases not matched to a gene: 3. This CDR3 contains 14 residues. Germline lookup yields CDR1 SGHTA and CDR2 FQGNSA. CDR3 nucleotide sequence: TGTGCCAGCAGCGACGGACAGGGTAATTCACCCCTCCACTTT. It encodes CASSDGQGNSPLHF.

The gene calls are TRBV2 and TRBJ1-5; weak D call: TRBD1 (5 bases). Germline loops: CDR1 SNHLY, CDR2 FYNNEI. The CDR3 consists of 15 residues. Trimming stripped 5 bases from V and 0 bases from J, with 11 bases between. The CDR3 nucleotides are TGTGCCAGCAGTTACGGAGGGGATAGCAATCAGCCCCAGCATTTT. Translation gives CASSYGGDSNQPQHF.

The CDR3: CASSLRLSSGGKTQYF. CDR3 in DNA: TGTGCCAGCAGCTTAAGGTTATCAAGCGGGGGAAAGACCCAGTACTTC. This sequence joins TRBV11-1 and TRBJ2-5; TRBD2 matches at 8 bases. J lost 6 bases, V lost 2 bases, and 11 bases had no gene match. Germline-derived CDR1 and CDR2 are SGHAT and FQDESV (reference sequence). The CDR3 consists of 16 residues.

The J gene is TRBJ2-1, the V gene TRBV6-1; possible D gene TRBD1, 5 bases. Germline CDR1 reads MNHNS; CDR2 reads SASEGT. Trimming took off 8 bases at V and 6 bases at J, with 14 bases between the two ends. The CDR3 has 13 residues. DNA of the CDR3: TGTGCCAGCCTTAGGGGATTCCCCAATGAGCAGTTCTTC. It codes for CASLRGFPNEQFF.

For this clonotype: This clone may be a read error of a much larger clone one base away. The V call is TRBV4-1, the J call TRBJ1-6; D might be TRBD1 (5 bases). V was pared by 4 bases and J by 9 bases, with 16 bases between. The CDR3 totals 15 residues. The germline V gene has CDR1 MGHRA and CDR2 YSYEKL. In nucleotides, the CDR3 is TGCGCCAGCAGCCCGTTACAGGAGGCAGGTTCACCCCTCCACTTT. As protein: CASSPLQEAGSPLHF.

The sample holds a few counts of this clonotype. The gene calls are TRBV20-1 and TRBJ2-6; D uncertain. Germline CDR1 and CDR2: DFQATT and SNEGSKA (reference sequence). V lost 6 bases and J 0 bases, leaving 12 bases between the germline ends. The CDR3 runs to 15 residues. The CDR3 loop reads CSAKNRSSGANVLTF. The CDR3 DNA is TGCAGTGCCAAAAACCGAAGCTCTGGGGCCAACGTCCTGACTTTC.

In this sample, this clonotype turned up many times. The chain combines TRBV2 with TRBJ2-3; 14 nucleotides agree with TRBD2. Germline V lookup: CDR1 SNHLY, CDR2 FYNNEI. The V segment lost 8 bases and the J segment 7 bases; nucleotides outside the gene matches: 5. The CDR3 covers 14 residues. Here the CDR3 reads CASGLAGGGNTQYF. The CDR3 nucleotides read TGTGCCAGCGGACTAGCGGGGGGAGGAAATACGCAGTATTTT. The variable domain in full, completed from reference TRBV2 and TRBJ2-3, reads EPEVTQTPSHQVTQMGQEVILRCVPISNHLYFYWYRQILGQKVEFLVSFYNNEISEKSEIFDDQFSVERPDGSNFTLKIRSTKLEDSAMYFCASGLAGGGNTQYFGPGTRLTVL.

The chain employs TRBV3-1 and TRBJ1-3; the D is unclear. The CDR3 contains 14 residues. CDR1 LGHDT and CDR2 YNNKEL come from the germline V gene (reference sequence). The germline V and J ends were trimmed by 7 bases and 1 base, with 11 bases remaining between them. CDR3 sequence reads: CASNHGASGNTIYF. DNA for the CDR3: TGTGCCAGCAACCACGGTGCTTCTGGAAACACCATATATTTT.

CDR3 bases: TGTGCCAGCAGCTTGGCCGGGACAGAAAACATTCAGTACTTC. This codes for CASSLAGTENIQYF. The rearrangement uses TRBV5-5 and TRBJ2-4; 7 bases align to TRBD1. Germline V gene sequence: CDR1 SGHKS, CDR2 YYEKEE (reference sequence). This CDR3 has 14 amino acids. The J segment lost 5 bases and the V segment lost 0 bases, leaving 2 bases of the junction unmatched. The complete variable domain, with remaining parts taken from reference TRBV5-5 and TRBJ2-4, reads DAGVTQSPTHLIKTRGQQVTLRCSPISGHKSVSWYQQVLGQGPQFIFQYYEKEERGRGNFPDRFSARQFPNYSSELNVNALLLGDSALYLCASSLAGTENIQYFGAGTRLSVL.

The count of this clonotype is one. The CDR3: CATSKDYGYTF. For the CDR3, the DNA is TGTGCCACCAGTAAGGACTATGGCTACACCTTC. This chain joins TRBV24-1 and TRBJ1-2; no firm D call. CDR1 is KGHDR, CDR2 SFDVKD, per germline. This CDR3 has 11 amino acids. Trimming cost V 6 bases and J 3 bases, with 4 bases left between them.

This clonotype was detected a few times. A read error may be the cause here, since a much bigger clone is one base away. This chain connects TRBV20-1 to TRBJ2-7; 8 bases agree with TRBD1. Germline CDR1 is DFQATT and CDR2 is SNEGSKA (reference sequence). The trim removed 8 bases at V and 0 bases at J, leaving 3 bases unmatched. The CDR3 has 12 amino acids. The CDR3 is CSTGQGSYEQYF. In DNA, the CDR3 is TGCAGTACAGGACAGGGCTCCTACGAGCAGTACTTC.

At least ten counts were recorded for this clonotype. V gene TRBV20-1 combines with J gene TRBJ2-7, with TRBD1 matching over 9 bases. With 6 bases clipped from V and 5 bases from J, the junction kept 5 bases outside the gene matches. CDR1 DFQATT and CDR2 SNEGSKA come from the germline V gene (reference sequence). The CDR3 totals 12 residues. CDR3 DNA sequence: TGCAGTGCAAAGGACAGGGGAGACGAGCAGTACTTC. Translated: CSAKDRGDEQYF.

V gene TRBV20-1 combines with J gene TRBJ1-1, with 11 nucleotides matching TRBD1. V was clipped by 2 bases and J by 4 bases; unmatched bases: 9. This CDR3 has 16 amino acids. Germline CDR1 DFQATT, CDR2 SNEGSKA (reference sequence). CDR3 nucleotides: TGCAGTGCTAGATCGGGCGGGACAGGGGGTGTCACTGAAGCTTTCTTT. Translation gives CSARSGGTGGVTEAFF.

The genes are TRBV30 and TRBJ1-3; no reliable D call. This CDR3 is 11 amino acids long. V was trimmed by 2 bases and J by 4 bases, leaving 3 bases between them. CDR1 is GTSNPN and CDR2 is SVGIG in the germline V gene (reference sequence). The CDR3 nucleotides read TGTGCCTGGAGTATCGGAAACACCATATATTTT. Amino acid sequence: CAWSIGNTIYF.

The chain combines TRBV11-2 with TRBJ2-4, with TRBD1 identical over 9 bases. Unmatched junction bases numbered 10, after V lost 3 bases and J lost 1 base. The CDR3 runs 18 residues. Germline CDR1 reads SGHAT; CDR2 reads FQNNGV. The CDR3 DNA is TGTGCCAGCAGCTTTTCACCCGGACAGGGGAGGGCCAAAAACATTCAGTACTTC. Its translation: CASSFSPGQGRAKNIQYF.

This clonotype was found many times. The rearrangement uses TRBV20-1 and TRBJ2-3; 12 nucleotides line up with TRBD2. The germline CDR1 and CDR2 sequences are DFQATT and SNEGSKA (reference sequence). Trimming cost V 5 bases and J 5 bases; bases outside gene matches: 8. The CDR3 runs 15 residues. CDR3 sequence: CSAPSGGVVLDTQYF. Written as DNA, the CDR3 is TGCAGTGCTCCTAGCGGGGGGGTTGTCTTAGATACGCAGTATTTT.

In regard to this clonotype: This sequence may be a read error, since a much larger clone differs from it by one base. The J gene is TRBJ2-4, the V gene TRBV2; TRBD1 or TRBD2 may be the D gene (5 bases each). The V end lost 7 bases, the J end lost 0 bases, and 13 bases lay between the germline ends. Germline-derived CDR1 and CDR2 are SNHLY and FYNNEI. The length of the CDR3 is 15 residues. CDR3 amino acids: CASNRAGTAKNIQYF. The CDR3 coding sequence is TGTGCCAGCAACCGGGCCGGGACAGCCAAAAACATTCAGTACTTC.

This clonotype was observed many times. The CDR3 protein is CASSGGDSTDTQYF. For the CDR3, the DNA is TGCGCCAGCAGCGGTGGGGACAGCACAGATACGCAGTATTTT. The rearrangement joins TRBV5-1 to TRBJ2-3; tentatively, D is TRBD1 or TRBD2 (5 bases each). This CDR3 spans 14 amino acids. V gave up 4 bases and J gave up 0 bases, with 9 bases separating them. Germline lookup yields CDR1 SGHRS and CDR2 YFSETQ.

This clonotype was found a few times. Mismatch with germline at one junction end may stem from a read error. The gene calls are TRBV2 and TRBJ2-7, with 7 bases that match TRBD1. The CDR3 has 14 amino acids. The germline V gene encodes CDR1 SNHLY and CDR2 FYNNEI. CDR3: CAISEGAGSYEQYF. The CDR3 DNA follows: TGTGCCATCAGTGAGGGGGCAGGGTCCTACGAGCAGTACTTC.

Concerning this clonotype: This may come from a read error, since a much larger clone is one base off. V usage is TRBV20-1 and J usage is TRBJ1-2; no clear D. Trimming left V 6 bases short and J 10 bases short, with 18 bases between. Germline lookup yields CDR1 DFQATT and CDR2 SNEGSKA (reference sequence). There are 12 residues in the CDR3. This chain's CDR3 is CSAEFWPVDYTF. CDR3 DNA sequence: TGCAGTGCCGAATTCTGGCCGGTGGACTACACCTTC.

Here the CDR3 DNA reads TGTGCCAGCAGTGAGGGACGCCCGGAGAATTCACCCCTCCACTTT. It translates to CASSEGRPENSPLHF. The chain has TRBV25-1 and TRBJ1-6, with a weak D call TRBD1 (5 bases). The germline V gene encodes CDR1 MGHDK and CDR2 SYGVNS. The CDR3 is made up of 15 amino acids. Trimming stripped 3 bases from V and 7 bases from J, with 13 bases between.

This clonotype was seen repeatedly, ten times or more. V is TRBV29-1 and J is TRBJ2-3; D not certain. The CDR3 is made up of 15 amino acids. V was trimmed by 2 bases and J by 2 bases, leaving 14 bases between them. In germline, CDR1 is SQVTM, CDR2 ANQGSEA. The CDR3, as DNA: TGCAGCGTTGAAACCAGGTGGAGAGCCACAGATACGCAGTATTTT. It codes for CSVETRWRATDTQYF.

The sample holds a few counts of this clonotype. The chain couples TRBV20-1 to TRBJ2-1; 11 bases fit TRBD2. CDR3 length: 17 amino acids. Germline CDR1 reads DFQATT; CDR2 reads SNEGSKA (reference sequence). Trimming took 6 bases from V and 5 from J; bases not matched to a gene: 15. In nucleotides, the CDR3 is TGCAGTGCAAATCCTAGGACTAGCGGGTTTGAGGACAATGAGCAGTTCTTC. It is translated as CSANPRTSGFEDNEQFF.

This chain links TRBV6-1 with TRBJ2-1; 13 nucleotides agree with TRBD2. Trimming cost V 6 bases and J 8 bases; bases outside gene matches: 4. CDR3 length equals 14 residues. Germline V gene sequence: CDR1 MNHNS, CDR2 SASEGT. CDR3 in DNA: TGTGCCAGCAGCCGGACTAGCGGGAGACATGAGCAGTTCTTC. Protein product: CASSRTSGRHEQFF.

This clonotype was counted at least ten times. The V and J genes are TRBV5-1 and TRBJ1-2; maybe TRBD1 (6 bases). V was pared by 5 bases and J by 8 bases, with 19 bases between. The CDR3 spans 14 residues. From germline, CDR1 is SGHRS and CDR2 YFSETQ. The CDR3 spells CASSLWEQGSGYTF. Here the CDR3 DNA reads TGCGCCAGCAGTCTGTGGGAACAGGGAAGCGGCTACACCTTC.

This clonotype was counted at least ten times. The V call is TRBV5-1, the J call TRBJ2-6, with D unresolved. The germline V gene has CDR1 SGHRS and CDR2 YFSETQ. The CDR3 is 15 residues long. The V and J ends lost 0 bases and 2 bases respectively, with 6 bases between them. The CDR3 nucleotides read TGCGCCAGCAGCTTGGTTCAGGCTGGGGCCAACGTCCTGACTTTC. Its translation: CASSLVQAGANVLTF.

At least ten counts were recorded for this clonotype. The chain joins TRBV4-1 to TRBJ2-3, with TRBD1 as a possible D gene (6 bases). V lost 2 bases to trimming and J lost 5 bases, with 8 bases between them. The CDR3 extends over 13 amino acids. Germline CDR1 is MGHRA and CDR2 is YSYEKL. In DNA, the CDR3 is TGCGCCAGCAGCCAATTACAGGGAGATACGCAGTATTTT. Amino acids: CASSQLQGDTQYF.